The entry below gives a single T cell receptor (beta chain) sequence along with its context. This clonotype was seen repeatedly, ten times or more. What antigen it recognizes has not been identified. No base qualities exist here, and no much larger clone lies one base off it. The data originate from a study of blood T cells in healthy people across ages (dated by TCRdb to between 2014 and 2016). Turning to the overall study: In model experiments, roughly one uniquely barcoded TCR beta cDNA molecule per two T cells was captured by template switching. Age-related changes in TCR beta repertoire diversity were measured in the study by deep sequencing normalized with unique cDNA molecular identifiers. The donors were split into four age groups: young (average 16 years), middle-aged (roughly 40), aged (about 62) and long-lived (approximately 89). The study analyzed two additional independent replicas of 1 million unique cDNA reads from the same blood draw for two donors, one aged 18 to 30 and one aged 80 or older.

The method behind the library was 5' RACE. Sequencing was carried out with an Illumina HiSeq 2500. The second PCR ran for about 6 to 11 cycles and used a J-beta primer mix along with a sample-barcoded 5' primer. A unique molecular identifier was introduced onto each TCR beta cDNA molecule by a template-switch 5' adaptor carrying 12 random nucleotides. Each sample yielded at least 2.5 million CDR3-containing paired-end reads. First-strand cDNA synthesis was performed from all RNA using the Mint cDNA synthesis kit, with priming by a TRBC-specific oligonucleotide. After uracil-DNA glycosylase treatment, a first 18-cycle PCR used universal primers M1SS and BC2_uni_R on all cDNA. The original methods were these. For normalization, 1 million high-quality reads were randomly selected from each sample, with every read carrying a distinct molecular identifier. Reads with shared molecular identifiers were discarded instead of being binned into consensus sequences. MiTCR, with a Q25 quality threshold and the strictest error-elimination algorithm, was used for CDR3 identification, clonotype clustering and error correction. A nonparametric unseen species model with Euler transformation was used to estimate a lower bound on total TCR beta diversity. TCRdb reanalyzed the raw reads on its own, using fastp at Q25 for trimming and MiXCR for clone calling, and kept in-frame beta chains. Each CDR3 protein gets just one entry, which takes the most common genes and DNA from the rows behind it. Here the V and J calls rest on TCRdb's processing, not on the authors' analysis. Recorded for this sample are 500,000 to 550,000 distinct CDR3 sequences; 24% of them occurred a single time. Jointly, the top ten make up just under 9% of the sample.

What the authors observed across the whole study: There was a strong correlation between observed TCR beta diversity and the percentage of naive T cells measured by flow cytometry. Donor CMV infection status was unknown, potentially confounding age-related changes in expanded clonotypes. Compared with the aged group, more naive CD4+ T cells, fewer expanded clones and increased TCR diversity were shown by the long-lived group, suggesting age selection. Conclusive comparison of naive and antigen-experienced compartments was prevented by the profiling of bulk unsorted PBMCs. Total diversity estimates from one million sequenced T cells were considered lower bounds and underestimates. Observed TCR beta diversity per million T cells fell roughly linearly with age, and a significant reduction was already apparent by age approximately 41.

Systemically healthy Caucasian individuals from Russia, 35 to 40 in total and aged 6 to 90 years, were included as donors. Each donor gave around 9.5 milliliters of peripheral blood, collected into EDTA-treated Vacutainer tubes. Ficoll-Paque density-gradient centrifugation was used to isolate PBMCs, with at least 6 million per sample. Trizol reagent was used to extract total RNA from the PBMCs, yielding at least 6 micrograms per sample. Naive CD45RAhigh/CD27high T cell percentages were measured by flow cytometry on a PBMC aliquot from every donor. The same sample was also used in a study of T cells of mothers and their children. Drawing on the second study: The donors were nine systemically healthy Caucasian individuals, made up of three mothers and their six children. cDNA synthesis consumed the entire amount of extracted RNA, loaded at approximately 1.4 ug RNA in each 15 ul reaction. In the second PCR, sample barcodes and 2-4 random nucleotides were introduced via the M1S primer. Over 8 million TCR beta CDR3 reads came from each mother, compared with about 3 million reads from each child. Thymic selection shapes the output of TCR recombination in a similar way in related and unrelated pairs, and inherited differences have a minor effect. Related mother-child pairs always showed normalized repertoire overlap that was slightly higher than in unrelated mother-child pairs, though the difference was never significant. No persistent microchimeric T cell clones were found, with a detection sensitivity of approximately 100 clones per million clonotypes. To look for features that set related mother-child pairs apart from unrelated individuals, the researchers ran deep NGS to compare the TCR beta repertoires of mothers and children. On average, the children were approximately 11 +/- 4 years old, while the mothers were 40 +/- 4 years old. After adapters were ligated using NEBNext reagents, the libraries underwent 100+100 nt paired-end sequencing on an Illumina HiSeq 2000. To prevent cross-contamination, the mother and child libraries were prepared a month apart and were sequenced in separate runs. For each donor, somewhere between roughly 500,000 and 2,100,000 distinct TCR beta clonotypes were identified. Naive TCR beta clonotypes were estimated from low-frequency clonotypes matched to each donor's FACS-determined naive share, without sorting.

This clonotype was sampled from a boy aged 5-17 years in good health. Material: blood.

This receptor has the CDR3 CASSLAATNEKLFF. The nucleotide sequence is given as TGTGCCAGCAGCTTAGCAGCAACTAATGAAAAACTGTTTTTT. The chain was built from TRBV7-2 and TRBJ1-4; the D gene is unclear. CDR1 SGHTA and CDR2 FQGNSA were looked up in the germline V gene. The CDR3 numbers 14 residues from cysteine through phenylalanine. Of all the DNA, just the CDR3 is kept, 42 bases in frame from base 1. The junction shows trimming of 0 bases on V and 0 bases on J, plus 2 bases between the germline ends.